What follows are 16 T cell receptor beta chains derived from one specimen sequenced in a study of CD8 T cells in Susac syndrome. cDNA came from roughly 0.53 to 1 ug RNA primed by random hexamers. TCRdb reanalysed the immunoSEQ multiplex PCR reads using MiXCR and keeps one entry per CDR3 protein. The data hold fewer than 150,000 distinct CDR3 sequences, with just under 95% observed a single time. Sequencing was performed on CD8+ T cells from PBMCs. The receptors originated from a human donor with Susac syndrome.

V usage is TRBV4-1 and J usage is TRBJ1-5; D is perhaps TRBD1 (6 bases). V lost 3 bases, J lost 6 bases, and 9 bases lay in between. Germline V lookup: CDR1 MGHRA, CDR2 YSYEKL. The CDR3 loop spans 13 amino acids. This CDR3 is CASSQEQGQPQHF. The DNA of the CDR3 is TGCGCCAGCAGCCAGGAACAGGGTCAGCCCCAGCATTTT.

The rearrangement uses TRBV2 and TRBJ1-5; D unresolved. Germline V gives CDR1 SNHLY, CDR2 FYNNEI. The V and J ends lost 7 bases and 2 bases respectively, with 12 bases between them. There are 14 residues in the CDR3. CDR3 bases: TGTGCCAGCAAAGAGGGAGGAGGCAATCAGCCCCAGCATTTT. Its translation is CASKEGGGNQPQHF.

The V gene is TRBV3-1, the J gene TRBJ2-5; possibly TRBD2 for D (5 bases). CDR3 length equals 14 residues. Trimming removed 1 base from V and 3 bases from J, with 9 bases in between. Germline CDR1 is LGHDT and CDR2 is YNNKEL (reference sequence). This chain's CDR3 is CASSQGGPKETQYF. As DNA, the CDR3 is TGTGCCAGCAGCCAAGGAGGGCCTAAAGAGACCCAGTACTTC.

This sequence joins TRBV28 and TRBJ1-5; D gene unclear. Deletions cut 7 bases from V and 4 bases from J, with 17 bases between. This CDR3 has 15 residues. Germline values: CDR1 MDHEN, CDR2 SYDVKM. The CDR3 is CASTLGEGRNQPQHF. The CDR3 nucleotides read TGTGCCAGCACCCTAGGTGAGGGCCGGAATCAGCCCCAGCATTTT.

CDR3 residues: CASSGRSGNQPQHF. The CDR3 DNA is TGTGCCAGCAGTGGCCGTAGTGGCAATCAGCCCCAGCATTTT. The V gene is TRBV25-1, the J gene TRBJ1-5; D gene ambiguous. This CDR3 region has 14 residues. Germline V lookup: CDR1 MGHDK, CDR2 SYGVNS. Trimming removed 4 bases from V and 2 bases from J, with 9 bases in between.

This chain uses TRBV7-8 with TRBJ2-7; D is undetermined. Trimming shortened V by 1 base and J by 2 bases, and 9 bases separated the two germline ends. This CDR3 has 14 residues. Germline V gene lookup returns CDR1 SGHVS and CDR2 FQNEAQ. Here the CDR3 DNA reads TGTGCCAGCAGCTTAGGTACTCTTCCCTACGAGCAGTACTTC. This codes for CASSLGTLPYEQYF. The variable domain in full, with the rest retrieved from reference TRBV7-8 and TRBJ2-7, is GAGVSQSPRYKVAKRGQDVALRCDPISGHVSLFWYQQALGQGPEFLTYFQNEAQLDKSGLPSDRFFAERPEGSVSTLKIQRTQQEDSAVYLCASSLGTLPYEQYFGPGTRLTVT.

CDR3 loop: CASSVYEGTNEKLFF. The CDR3 DNA follows: TGTGCCAGCAGTGTCTACGAGGGCACTAATGAAAAACTGTTTTTT. The chain combines TRBV12-3 or TRBV12-4 with TRBJ1-4; D remains ambiguous. CDR3 length: 15 residues. The V end was cut by 5 bases, the J end by 2 bases, with 12 bases between.

The rearrangement joins TRBV11-2 to TRBJ2-6, with 7 positions matching TRBD1. Germline trimming cut 5 bases from V and 2 bases from J; bases unmatched to any gene: 3. Germline CDR1 SGHAT, CDR2 FQNNGV. The CDR3 has 15 amino acids. The CDR3 reads CASSPRGPGANVLTF. As DNA, the CDR3 is TGTGCCAGCAGCCCGAGGGGGCCTGGGGCCAACGTCCTGACTTTC.

The rearrangement uses TRBV24-1 and TRBJ1-2; no clear D gene. The CDR3 has 14 residues. Germline CDR1 reads KGHDR; CDR2 reads SFDVKD. V lost 3 bases and J 5 bases, leaving 12 bases between the germline ends. This CDR3 reads CATSDRTQLYGYTF. The CDR3 DNA reads as TGTGCCACCAGTGATCGGACCCAGCTTTATGGCTACACCTTC.

The chain links TRBV11-2 to TRBJ2-1, with 14 bases that match TRBD2. Germline lookup yields CDR1 SGHAT and CDR2 FQNNGV. The CDR3 runs 19 residues. Unmatched junction bases numbered 11, after V lost 3 bases and J lost 4 bases. CDR3 coding DNA: TGTGCCAGCAGCTTTTGGACTAGCGGGAGGAAGGGTAAATACAATGAGCAGTTCTTC. It translates to CASSFWTSGRKGKYNEQFF.

The chain couples TRBV7-8 to TRBJ1-1, with D possibly being TRBD1 (5 bases). CDR3 length: 16 residues. Germline values: CDR1 SGHVS, CDR2 FQNEAQ. Trimming left V 6 bases short and J 1 base short, with 18 bases between. The CDR3 DNA reads TGTGCCAGCAGTCGCTGGGGGGGATCGGCGAACACTGAAGCTTTCTTT. Translated, it gives CASSRWGGSANTEAFF.

The chain links TRBV4-2 to TRBJ2-1; 7 nucleotides line up with TRBD2. The CDR3 has 17 amino acids. CDR1 and CDR2 (germline): LGHNA, YNFKEQ. Trimming cost V 2 bases and J 4 bases; bases outside gene matches: 11. DNA for the CDR3: TGTGCCAGCAGCCAAAGGACTTTCCTAGCGGCATACAATGAGCAGTTCTTC. It encodes CASSQRTFLAAYNEQFF.

The gene calls are TRBV30 and TRBJ2-1, with 8 positions matching TRBD2. CDR1 is GTSNPN and CDR2 is SVGIG in the germline V gene (reference sequence). This CDR3 is built from 15 residues. V shed 1 base, J shed 2 bases, and the junction held 4 bases outside the gene matches. The CDR3 loop is CAWSELAGTYNEQFF. The CDR3 region has the DNA TGTGCCTGGAGTGAATTAGCGGGAACCTACAATGAGCAGTTCTTC.

The V and J genes are TRBV10-3 and TRBJ2-3, with 9 bases identical to TRBD2. Germline CDR1 and CDR2: ENHRY and SYGVKD. The ends lost 7 bases at V and 2 bases at J; junction bases unmatched: 1. CDR3 length: 13 residues. CDR3: CAITSGITDTQYF. DNA of the CDR3: TGTGCCATCACTAGCGGGATCACAGATACGCAGTATTTT.

The sample holds one count of this clonotype. V and J are TRBV20-1 and TRBJ2-1; 8 nucleotides line up with TRBD2. This CDR3 comprises 14 residues. Germline V CDR1 and CDR2: DFQATT, SNEGSKA (reference sequence). The trim removed 0 bases at V and 8 bases at J, leaving 6 bases unmatched. The CDR3 DNA is TGCAGTGCTAGAGATCTCGGACTAGCATATGAGCAGTTCTTC. This gives the protein CSARDLGLAYEQFF.

The DNA of the CDR3 is TGTGCCAGCATTAAAAGTGGGACAGGCCTCTTCAACTATGGCTACACCTTC. Translation: CASIKSGTGLFNYGYTF. This chain uses TRBV12-3 or TRBV12-4 with TRBJ1-2, with TRBD1 matching over 8 bases. This CDR3 has 17 amino acids. Trimming cost V 7 bases and J 2 bases; bases outside gene matches: 15.